Sequencing of this TCR beta chain was carried out in a study of blood T cell repertoires in COVID-19. The CDR3 is made up of 15 amino acids. The germline gives CDR1 SGHNT, CDR2 YYREEE (reference sequence). V lost 4 bases to trimming and J lost 6 bases; unmatched junction nucleotides: 8. Using immunoSEQ multiplex PCR, the repertoire was profiled, and TCRdb retains in-frame clones only, with some absent. The sample contains more than 100,000 clones, roughly 80% of which appear only once. The chain couples TRBV5-4 to TRBJ2-7; TRBD2 aligns across 12 bases. This receptor was taken from a woman aged 50 to 60 with acute or convalescent COVID-19. The sample was peripheral blood. DNA of the CDR3: TGTGCCAGCAGCCATATGACTAGCGGGGGTTTCGAGCAGTACTTC. Translation gives CASSHMTSGGFEQYF.